These 18 T cell receptor beta chains originate from one sample sequenced in a study of OX40 agonist ivuxolimab in advanced cancers. Profiled with immunoSEQ multiplex PCR; TCRdb holds only in-frame clones, not every one. The sample lists around 99,000 clones; 90% were seen once. The sequencing used CD4+ or CD8+ T cells sorted from blood, collected in a trial of the OX40 agonist ivuxolimab. These receptors all come from an adult with an advanced solid tumor such as melanoma, head and neck, liver or kidney cancer.

J is TRBJ2-3 and V is TRBV2; TRBD2 agrees at 15 bases. CDR1 and CDR2 (germline): SNHLY, FYNNEI. The CDR3 has 16 amino acids. Unmatched junction bases numbered 4, after V lost 7 bases and J lost 2 bases. For the CDR3, the DNA is TGTGCCAGCATGAGGACTAGCGGGAGGGCCACAGATACGCAGTATTTT. It specifies CASMRTSGRATDTQYF.

CDR3 coding DNA: TGTGCCAGTAGTACCAGGAGGTCCCTGTACACAGATACGCAGTATTTT. As protein: CASSTRRSLYTDTQYF. The chain combines TRBV19 with TRBJ2-3, with D tentatively TRBD2 (5 bases). V gave up 4 bases and J gave up 2 bases, with 16 bases separating them. CDR1 is LNHDA, CDR2 SQIVND, per germline (reference sequence). This CDR3 has 16 residues. Full variable domain (missing parts from reference TRBV19 and TRBJ2-3): DGGITQSPKYLFRKEGQNVTLSCEQNLNHDAMYWYRQDPGQGLRLIYYSQIVNDFQKGDIAEGYSVSREKKESFPLTVTSAQKNPTAFYLCASSTRRSLYTDTQYFGPGTRLTVL.

CDR3 sequence (DNA): TGTGCCAGCAGTTACTCCCTAGCGGGAGGGGGCTACGAGCAGTACTTC. Amino acids: CASSYSLAGGGYEQYF. V and J are TRBV6-6 and TRBJ2-7; 12 nucleotides line up with TRBD2. Germline lookup yields CDR1 MNHNY and CDR2 SVGAGI (reference sequence). The V gene end was trimmed by 0 bases and the J gene end by 3 bases; junction bases not matched to a gene: 3. This CDR3 contains 16 residues.

The chain has TRBV7-7 and TRBJ2-3, with D perhaps TRBD1 or TRBD2 (5 bases each). CDR1 and CDR2 (germline): SSHAT, FNYEAQ (reference sequence). V was trimmed by 1 base and J by 11 bases, leaving 13 bases between them. The CDR3 sequence is 13 residues long. CDR3 sequence reads: CASSLGAGTLQYF. The CDR3 DNA follows: TGTGCCAGCAGCTTAGGGGCCGGGACGCTGCAGTATTTT.

The chain uses TRBV21-1 and TRBJ1-1; the table's D call of TRBD1 was not tested on the DNA. TRBV21-1 is classified as a pseudogene. The CDR3 is made up of 12 amino acids. The CDR3 spells CASSKATDEAFF. The CDR3 coding sequence is TGTGCCAGCAGCAAGGCGACAGATGAAGCTTTCTTT.

This sequence joins TRBV5-1 and TRBJ1-1, with 9 bases fitting TRBD1. Trimming at V came to 0 bases and at J to 6 bases, leaving 6 bases not matched to a gene. The CDR3 has 15 residues. CDR1 SGHRS and CDR2 YFSETQ come from the germline V gene. CDR3 in DNA: TGCGCCAGCAGCTTGGTGTTGGGACAGGGCCCTGAAGCTTTCTTT. Translation: CASSLVLGQGPEAFF.

The chain carries TRBV18 and TRBJ1-1, with 9 positions matching TRBD1. This CDR3 spans 15 amino acids. Trimming took 6 bases from V and 4 from J; bases not matched to a gene: 9. The V gene's germline CDR1 is KGHSH and CDR2 LQKENI. The CDR3 here is CASSPLQGALTEAFF. The CDR3 DNA is TGTGCCAGCTCGCCTCTACAGGGGGCGCTCACTGAAGCTTTCTTT.

The chain combines TRBV9 with TRBJ1-6; no reliable D call. The CDR3 runs 16 residues. V dropped 0 bases and J dropped 0 bases, with 7 bases sitting between them. From germline, CDR1 is SGDLS and CDR2 YYNGEE. The CDR3 DNA follows: TGTGCCAGCAGCGTAGATAGCCTCTCCTATAATTCACCCCTCCACTTT. This translates into CASSVDSLSYNSPLHF.

The rearrangement links TRBV6-1 to TRBJ2-1; D is possibly TRBD1 (6 bases). This CDR3 has 15 residues. CDR1 and CDR2 (germline): MNHNS, SASEGT. Deletions cut 3 bases from V and 8 bases from J, with 17 bases between. The CDR3 sequence: CASSDDRFGVDEQFF. The CDR3 nucleotides are TGTGCCAGCAGTGACGACAGGTTTGGCGTCGATGAGCAGTTCTTC.

This clone has a handful of counts. V usage is TRBV5-4 and J usage is TRBJ1-2; possibly TRBD1 for D (5 bases). CDR3 length: 16 amino acids. V was shortened by 3 bases and J by 6 bases, with 21 bases between the two germline ends. Per the germline V gene, CDR1 is SGHNT and CDR2 is YYREEE (reference sequence). Here the CDR3 DNA reads TGTGCCAGCAGCTCGGAATATCGGGGGGACGTAAATGGCTACACCTTC. It specifies CASSSEYRGDVNGYTF.

This chain connects TRBV19 to TRBJ1-2; a weak D match, TRBD1 (6 bases). Trimming took off 9 bases at V and 4 bases at J, with 18 bases between the two ends. Germline CDR1 reads LNHDA; CDR2 reads SQIVND (reference sequence). The CDR3 extends over 14 amino acids. DNA of the CDR3: TGTGCCAGCATCCAGGGGAATGGGGGCTATGGCTACACCTTC. Translating it yields CASIQGNGGYGYTF.

The rearrangement joins TRBV19 to TRBJ1-2; D is unclear. Germline CDR1 LNHDA, CDR2 SQIVND (reference sequence). V lost 7 bases, J lost 8 bases, and 20 bases lay in between. CDR3 length: 14 residues. CDR3 sequence reads: CASTATSYSWGYTF. The DNA of the CDR3 is TGTGCCAGTACGGCAACTTCCTATTCCTGGGGCTACACCTTC.

The V and J genes are TRBV9 and TRBJ1-6, with D tentatively TRBD1 (5 bases). This CDR3 has 15 amino acids. The germline V and J ends were trimmed by 4 bases and 6 bases, with 14 bases remaining between them. Germline CDR1 is SGDLS and CDR2 is YYNGEE. The CDR3 sequence is CASSSRGTFNSPLHF. The DNA of the CDR3 is TGTGCCAGCAGCTCAAGAGGGACTTTTAATTCACCCCTCCACTTT.

This chain connects TRBV19 to TRBJ2-5; D unresolved. CDR1 is LNHDA, CDR2 SQIVND, per germline (reference sequence). CDR3 length: 13 amino acids. V was cut by 4 bases and J by 3 bases, with 9 bases left in between. CDR3 sequence reads: CASSRGFEETQYF. For the CDR3, the DNA is TGTGCCAGTAGTAGAGGATTTGAAGAGACCCAGTACTTC. Together with reference TRBV19 and TRBJ2-5, the CDR3 gives the full variable domain: DGGITQSPKYLFRKEGQNVTLSCEQNLNHDAMYWYRQDPGQGLRLIYYSQIVNDFQKGDIAEGYSVSREKKESFPLTVTSAQKNPTAFYLCASSRGFEETQYFGPGTRLLVL.

This chain joins TRBV28 and TRBJ2-1, with D possibly TRBD2 on 5 matching bases. The CDR3 consists of 13 residues. Per germline, CDR1 MDHEN and CDR2 SYDVKM. The V end lost 6 bases, the J end lost 6 bases, and 12 bases lay between the germline ends. The CDR3 is CASSTTNPNEQFF. Written as DNA, the CDR3 is TGTGCCAGCAGCACGACTAATCCCAATGAGCAGTTCTTC.

The rearrangement links TRBV27 to TRBJ1-5, with TRBD1 matching 8 bases. Germline V CDR1 and CDR2: MNHEY, SMNVEV (reference sequence). Trimming removed 10 bases from V and 2 bases from J; junction bases left unmatched: 10. The CDR3 extends over 15 amino acids. CDR3 residues: CATETGVTGNQPQHF. The CDR3 region has the DNA TGTGCCACCGAGACAGGGGTGACGGGCAATCAGCCCCAGCATTTT.

The chain is built from TRBV7-9 and TRBJ2-2; 9 bases fit TRBD1. CDR3 size: 16 residues. Germline CDR1 is SEHNR and CDR2 is FQNEAQ (reference sequence). With V trimmed by 1 base and J by 4 bases, 4 bases remained unmatched. The CDR3 loop is CASSLDVTGGTGELFF. Written as DNA, the CDR3 is TGTGCCAGCAGCTTAGATGTGACAGGGGGCACCGGGGAGCTGTTTTTT.

This rearrangement joins TRBV6-1 to TRBJ2-5; 8 positions match TRBD1. This CDR3 has 14 amino acids. The germline CDR1 and CDR2 sequences are MNHNS and SASEGT. The junction had 13 bases not matched to a gene; V was cut back by 7 bases and J by 9 bases. This CDR3 is CASTRQGPRGSQYF. DNA for the CDR3: TGTGCCAGCACTAGACAGGGGCCCCGCGGATCCCAGTACTTC.